This T cell receptor (beta chain) was identified during a study of cytomegalovirus exposure and HLA in healthy donors (dated by TCRdb to about 2017). In terms of the full investigation: In an earlier analysis of around 540 of the donors, approximately 260 Gb of sequence data and just under 120 million unique TCR beta sequences from about 179 million T cells were reported. Both class I and class II loci were covered by HLA typing, at four-digit resolution. Of the roughly 400 genotyped donors, around 81% fell in the genetic ancestry cluster associated with self-reported Caucasian donors. The T cell repertoires of some 670 subjects were profiled by immunosequencing and related to cytomegalovirus serostatus. In the later analysis, no new phenotypic data were used to find candidate immune exposures; instead, reliance was placed on TCR beta sequences and their occurrence across donors. An earlier analysis of 587 of the donors applied high-throughput TCR beta sequencing to assess whether each TCR beta V gene segment acted as functional or pseudogenic. A later genetic analysis used genome-wide SNP genotypes for about three fifths of the 666 donors, treating that subset as a discovery cohort. Typing coverage varied by locus: about 629-630 donors for A, B, C, DRB1 and DQB1; roughly 500 for DQA1; 606 for DPA1; fewer than 480 for DPB1. About 5 DR-DQ haplotypes were handled as single units for association and clustering, since linkage in the cohort was strong. Every repertoire in the discovery cohort had been generated on one and the same sequencing platform. To study patterns of TCR occurrence, a later analysis re-analyzed previously published TCR beta repertoires from 500 to 850 donors and added high-resolution HLA genotyping. High-throughput TCR immunosequencing, statistical association of individual TCRs with disease status, and machine learning were combined to predict cytomegalovirus infection status. On average, 235,054 unique TCR beta nucleotide sequences were sequenced per donor among 398 genotyped donors of the cohort, with roughly 18% of those sequences being non-productive. Donor age, sex, ethnicity and CMV serostatus were compiled together with the repertoire data. Roughly 310 gigabases of sequencing data and 80 million or so unique TCR sequences were included in an early release covering 550 to 800 HLA-typed donors. A separate validation cohort of more than 100 different subjects was used in addition to the 666-subject first cohort. The study aimed to test whether signatures of past pathogen exposure could be identified by cataloging public T cell receptors.

As to this clone: Its target antigen remains unknown. No base-level quality is on record; no much larger clone is a single base apart.

Preparation of the library involved the immunoSEQ multiplex PCR assay. A mixture of 60 forward primers for TCR Vbeta segments and 13 reverse primers for TCR Jbeta segments was used in the multiplex PCR. A multiplex PCR assay on genomic DNA amplified the CDR3 region of rearranged TCR beta genes. On the Illumina HiSeq System, the amplified TCR beta libraries were sequenced as 87-base-pair reads. As for how the authors treated the data: A later analysis counted about 80 million unique TCR beta chains across the 670 or so repertoires, and around 9.9 million of these chains were shared by at least two donors. Raw reads were error-corrected and collapsed into unique sequences with a nearest-neighbor algorithm that merged closely related sequences to remove PCR and sequencing errors. CDR3 sequences were aligned to IMGT reference sequences to assign V, D and J gene segments. For a sequence to be retained, at least a six-nucleotide match to both a V gene segment and a J gene segment was required. Rearrangements were called productive when the CDR3 lacked stop codons and stayed in frame with V and J; all others were non-productive. Following IMGT convention, CDR3 was defined as the stretch from the second conserved V-encoded cysteine to the conserved J-encoded phenylalanine. In an earlier analysis of 550 to 650 of the donors, sequences lacking an unambiguous match to a single V gene segment were excluded. In an earlier analysis of several hundred of the donors, V segments were called functional above 56.7% productive rearrangements and were called segregating when the between-donor standard deviation exceeded 5%. A statistical classification framework was built for diagnosing cytomegalovirus status from the catalog of TCR beta chain sequences. V and J gene assignment, in a later analysis, came from comparing TCR nucleotide sequences with IMGT/GENE-DB human TR gene sequences. A later analysis assigned CDR3 sequences and most-parsimonious VDJ recombination scenarios with the TCRdist pipeline. In a later analysis, each TCR beta chain was defined by its CDR3 amino acid sequence together with its V-gene family, and reads without a unique V-gene family were excluded. A later analysis removed 550 to 650 highly shared, low-generation-probability nucleotide sequences to deal with suspected cross-contamination and a sequencing artifact. In a later analysis, a clonal expansion index for each public chain was calculated from normalized within-repertoire ranks of inferred template counts. In a later analysis, generation probabilities were computed using a VDJ recombination model fitted to out-of-frame rearrangements, and the results were checked against IGoR. In a later analysis, TCR-TCR, TCR-HLA and TCR-CMV co-occurrence was scored with hypergeometric tests, and a repertoire-size bias correction was applied to TCR pairs. A later analysis estimated false discovery rates by permuting HLA or CMV assignments 20 times. In a later analysis, co-occurring TCRs were grouped using DBSCAN, with TCRdist sequence similarity added in when clustering inside HLA-allele-positive subsets. Co-occurrence clustering excluded repertoires with fewer than 30,000 or more than 120,000 public chains, plus five with anomalous nucleotide sharing. The clones in this table, taken by TCRdb from immuneACCESS, are in-frame only. Not every clone is retained; where verified, under half of the shortfall comes from an unresolved V gene, and the cause of the rest is unknown. V, J and clone size derive from that table, while D and trimming were established from the DNA sequence. The sample yields around 200,000 clones; approximately 80% were counted once. More than 1.3% of the sample lies in the top ten.

The CDR1 and CDR2 encoded by the germline V gene are LGHNA and YSLEER. V trim: 0 bases; J trim: 4 bases; unmatched bases: 5. Including cysteine and phenylalanine, the CDR3 has 15 amino acids. Only the CDR3 region is kept as DNA, spanning 45 bases read in frame from base 1. The cohort consisted of 670 or so healthy bone marrow donors. At the time of sampling, all cohort members were nominally healthy, though unrecorded immune exposures were likely present. The donor was CMV seronegative and was included in the group of 352 seronegative cohort members. Every donor gave a peripheral blood sample, and the peripheral blood mononuclear cells from that sample were used for TCR beta sequencing. Genomic DNA was extracted from the blood cell samples with the Qiagen DNeasy Blood Extraction Kit. Findings and caveats that apply to the study as a whole: At a false discovery rate of 0.05, a later analysis linked fewer than 20,000 TCR beta sequences to specific HLA alleles. In a later genetic analysis, fewer N-insertions in productive TCRs were reported among donors in an Asian-associated ancestry cluster than the roughly 700-donor mean. A later analysis found that most CMV-associated TCR beta chains appeared HLA-restricted, with HLA associations seemingly driven largely by CMV exposure. The only immune exposure information available for the cohort was CMV serostatus. In a later analysis, HLA-associated TCR beta chains showed more clonal expansion and lower generation probabilities than non-associated chains that were equally common. A total of 164 TCR beta chains were listed by the study as associated with cytomegalovirus. The authors suggested that the approach could potentially be generalized to other disease states and immunological phenotypes. This cohort had only TCR beta chains sequenced, and the lack of alpha or paired-chain data limited which features could be detected. A few of the identified cytomegalovirus-associated TCR beta chains were confirmed in vitro to be specific for cytomegalovirus antigens. Linkage disequilibrium might explain the correlated functional status among segregating V segments, but an unknown experimental factor could not be ruled out. Because counts were too low, seventeen rarely observed V segments, including chromosome 9 orphons, were excluded from the earlier analysis of a few hundred of the donors. The classifier was reported to diagnose cytomegalovirus status with high specificity and sensitivity in both the original and validation cohorts. A further reported finding was that TCR beta sequences accurately predicted the HLA-A and HLA-B alleles for most subjects in the first cohort. Presence/absence analyses assumed roughly uniform sequencing depth across donors, an assumption that may not hold. V-gene and J-gene trimming of TCR beta chains was associated with a missense DCLRE1C variant in a later genetic analysis, and the association was replicated in an independent cohort. In a later analysis, the rate of TCR association differed among HLA loci, with DRB1 alleles having the most associated TCRs and HLA-C alleles having the fewest. Several of the top co-occurrence clusters appeared to be linked to parvovirus B19, influenza, CMV and Epstein-Barr virus, according to a later analysis. Some IMGT-functional V segments, including TRBV6-2 and TRBV6-3, could not be distinguished by the 87-base-pair reads and were therefore excluded. Because some donors lacked HLA typing at each locus, the association tests relied only on the typed subset. An earlier analysis of approximately 570 of the donors showed that most TCR beta V segments appeared in productive rearrangements either about 90% or about 30% of the time, which broadly matched IMGT annotations. When HLA alleles, especially DR and DQ, strongly co-occurred, attributing TCR associations to individual alleles was difficult. While some public TCRs were present in many individuals, most TCR sequences turned up only very rarely across donors. A group of highly shared sequence variants was considered likely to be a technical artifact of the sequencing pipeline.

The V and J segments used are TRBV4-3 and TRBJ1-2; TRBD1 fits 7 bases in the junction. This TCR derives from a girl aged 5 to 17 in good health and CMV-seronegative. The sample comprised PBMCs. The CDR3 loop reads CASSQDEQGIYGYTF. Read as DNA, the sequence is TGCGCCAGCAGCCAAGATGAACAGGGGATCTATGGCTACACCTTC.